Here is one TCR beta chain with its context. The antigen remains undetermined. This sample was included in a study of graft-versus-host responses after intestinal transplantation. Study-wide context: Anti-thymocyte globulin served as induction for all recipients, who then took tacrolimus and steroids for three to four years.

This CDR3 contains 13 residues. Per the germline V gene, CDR1 is MNHEY and CDR2 is SMNVEV (reference sequence). Trimming took off 5 bases at V and 4 bases at J, with 11 bases between the two ends. Profiling relied on immunoSEQ multiplex PCR, and the TCRdb table lists in-frame clones only, not all of them. The table includes roughly 93,000 clones, under 95% detected once. General observations from the study: Some patients had graft-donor T cell macrochimerism. In their allografts, the ratios of graft-versus-host to host-versus-graft T cell clones were high.

This specimen consisted of unstimulated CD8+ T cells sorted from spleen or lymph node cells, obtained before transplant. The clonotype comes from a human donor who was the organ donor for an intestinal transplant. The V gene is TRBV27, the J gene TRBJ1-2; tentatively, D is TRBD1 (6 bases). The CDR3 sequence is CASSEQGAYGYTF. CDR3 sequence (DNA): TGTGCCAGCAGTGAACAGGGAGCCTATGGCTACACCTTC.